Below are 8 T cell receptor beta chains sequenced from a single sample in a study of control samples from healthy donors and cancer patients. The table came from immunoSEQ multiplex PCR; TCRdb's copy has only in-frame clones and leaves some out. Here the sample spans approximately 150,000 clones, approximately 92% being singletons. The sequencing input was blood. Receptor source: a woman in her forties in good health.

V and J are TRBV5-1 and TRBJ1-4; no definite D call. Trimming left V 3 bases short and J 0 bases short, with 12 bases between. Per germline, CDR1 SGHRS and CDR2 YFSETQ. CDR3 length equals 16 residues. The CDR3 spells CASSSTGSTTNEKLFF. CDR3 DNA: TGCGCCAGCAGCTCCACCGGCAGCACAACTAATGAAAAACTGTTTTTT.

This chain joins TRBV13 and TRBJ1-2; D gene ambiguous. There are 16 residues in the CDR3. Germline values: CDR1 PRHDT, CDR2 FYEKMQ (reference sequence). Trimming removed 0 bases from V and 8 bases from J, with 19 bases in between. In DNA, the CDR3 is TGTGCCAGCAGCTTAGGCCTGAGGCAAGGAGGCGGGGGCTACACCTTC. Translating gives CASSLGLRQGGGGYTF.

This rearrangement joins TRBV19 to TRBJ2-1; no definite D call. Deletions cut 4 bases from V and 4 bases from J, with 17 bases between. From germline, CDR1 is LNHDA and CDR2 SQIVND (reference sequence). The CDR3 is 16 residues long. The DNA for the CDR3 is TGTGCCAGTAGTAGGCCTCCGCGCCTTCAATACAATGAGCAGTTCTTC. Its translation is CASSRPPRLQYNEQFF.

This sequence joins TRBV2 and TRBJ2-7; 9 bases map to TRBD2. J was trimmed by 7 bases and V by 3 bases; bases with no gene match: 13. Germline V gives CDR1 SNHLY, CDR2 FYNNEI. This CDR3 comprises 16 residues. The CDR3 spells CASSDPSGGGEGEQYF. CDR3 sequence (DNA): TGTGCCAGCAGTGATCCGTCTGGCGGGGGGGAAGGGGAGCAGTACTTC.

The chain is built from TRBV2 and TRBJ2-2; weak D call: TRBD1 (5 bases). CDR3 size: 13 residues. The V and J ends lost 11 bases and 4 bases respectively, with 14 bases between them. Per germline, CDR1 SNHLY and CDR2 FYNNEI. CDR3 amino acids: CALSPGSTGELFF. The CDR3 DNA sequence: TGTGCCCTAAGTCCAGGGTCCACCGGGGAGCTGTTTTTT.

The chain combines TRBV3-1 (or the pseudogene TRBV3-2) with TRBJ2-3; D is perhaps TRBD2 (5 bases). Germline-derived CDR1 and CDR2 are LGHDT and YNNKEL (reference sequence). The V gene lost 5 bases and the J gene lost 8 bases, with 11 bases spanning the gap. The CDR3 loop spans 12 amino acids. The CDR3 loop reads CASSSTGSTQYF. For the CDR3, the DNA is TGTGCCAGCAGCTCTACGGGGTCTACGCAGTATTTT.

The rearrangement uses TRBV19 and TRBJ1-1, with TRBD1 matching 7 bases. The CDR3 is 12 residues long. The J segment lost 6 bases and the V segment lost 3 bases, leaving 1 base of the junction unmatched. Germline V gives CDR1 LNHDA, CDR2 SQIVND (reference sequence). The CDR3 here is CASSIQGAEAFF. DNA of the CDR3: TGTGCCAGTAGTATCCAGGGGGCTGAAGCTTTCTTT. The variable domain in full, with the rest retrieved from reference TRBV19 and TRBJ1-1, is DGGITQSPKYLFRKEGQNVTLSCEQNLNHDAMYWYRQDPGQGLRLIYYSQIVNDFQKGDIAEGYSVSREKKESFPLTVTSAQKNPTAFYLCASSIQGAEAFFGQGTRLTVV.

In the case of this clone: The sample carries other DNA sequences with the same CDR3. The chain uses TRBV27 and TRBJ2-2; D is unresolved. The CDR3 sequence is 12 residues long. CDR1 and CDR2 (germline): MNHEY, SMNVEV (reference sequence). Trimming pared 1 base from V and 5 bases from J, leaving 2 bases between. CDR3 loop: CASSLLTGELFF. DNA of the CDR3: TGTGCCAGCAGTTTATTGACCGGGGAGCTGTTTTTT.